These 7 T cell receptor beta chains originate from one sample sequenced in a study of T cell responses to AZD1222 COVID-19 vaccine. TCRdb's table, derived via immunoSEQ multiplex PCR, lists solely in-frame clones and lacks some. Of over 140,000 clones listed, 80% to 95% are singletons. Sequenced material: peripheral blood, taken on day 0 of AZD1222 vaccination. These receptors were obtained from an adult in good health.

This clone has just one count. V usage is TRBV2 and J usage is TRBJ1-4; TRBD1 matches 9 bases. Trimming took 7 bases from V and 8 from J; bases not matched to a gene: 11. Germline CDR1 SNHLY, CDR2 FYNNEI. The CDR3 spans 15 residues. CDR3 DNA sequence: TGTGCCAGCACCGGCGCCGGACAGGGGAGGGAAAAACTGTTTTTT. This gives the protein CASTGAGQGREKLFF.

This rearrangement joins TRBV4-1 to TRBJ1-2; 7 bases map to TRBD1. With V trimmed by 0 bases and J by 4 bases, 8 bases remained unmatched. The CDR3 is 16 residues long. Germline V gene data show CDR1 as MGHRA and CDR2 as YSYEKL. The CDR3 region has the DNA TGCGCCAGCAGCCAAGAGGGCCACCGGGACAGCTATGGCTACACCTTC. Its protein product is CASSQEGHRDSYGYTF.

The V gene is TRBV19, the J gene TRBJ2-1; 9 bases match TRBD1. Germline CDR1 and CDR2: LNHDA and SQIVND (reference sequence). V shed 5 bases and J 3 bases; nucleotides not matched to a gene: 8. CDR3 length: 16 residues. CDR3 residues: CASSLLSGQGYNEQFF. CDR3 DNA sequence: TGTGCCAGTAGTCTTCTATCGGGACAGGGCTACAATGAGCAGTTCTTC.

The rearrangement uses TRBV28 and TRBJ2-3, with 10 nucleotides matching TRBD2. Trimming took 5 bases from V and 0 from J; bases not matched to a gene: 2. This CDR3 contains 15 residues. The V gene's germline CDR1 is MDHEN and CDR2 SYDVKM. CDR3 DNA sequence: TGTGCCAGCAGTGTAGCGGGGGGAAGCACAGATACGCAGTATTTT. Its translation is CASSVAGGSTDTQYF.

This chain joins TRBV4-1 and TRBJ1-4; no definite D call. The CDR3 has 15 amino acids. Germline-derived CDR1 and CDR2 are MGHRA and YSYEKL. The germline V and J ends were trimmed by 1 base and 0 bases, with 6 bases remaining between them. CDR3 region: CASSQVVTTNEKLFF. The DNA for the CDR3 is TGCGCCAGCAGCCAAGTGGTTACAACTAATGAAAAACTGTTTTTT.

This clone occurred once. The chain joins TRBV5-4 to TRBJ1-1; the D gene is possibly TRBD1 (6 bases). Germline CDR1 and CDR2: SGHNT and YYREEE (reference sequence). V gave up 2 bases and J gave up 2 bases, with 10 bases separating them. This CDR3 has 14 amino acids. The CDR3 is CASSFTGYNTEAFF. In DNA, the CDR3 is TGTGCCAGCAGCTTTACAGGGTATAACACTGAAGCTTTCTTT.

The rearrangement joins TRBV19 to TRBJ2-1, with TRBD2 identical over 8 bases. In germline, CDR1 is LNHDA, CDR2 SQIVND (reference sequence). This CDR3 comprises 16 residues. V lost 1 base and J lost 0; bases outside the gene matches: 2. CDR3 sequence: CASSIAGTSSYNEQFF. As DNA, the CDR3 is TGTGCCAGTAGTATAGCAGGGACTAGCTCCTACAATGAGCAGTTCTTC. The full variable domain, rest sourced from reference TRBV19 and TRBJ2-1, is DGGITQSPKYLFRKEGQNVTLSCEQNLNHDAMYWYRQDPGQGLRLIYYSQIVNDFQKGDIAEGYSVSREKKESFPLTVTSAQKNPTAFYLCASSIAGTSSYNEQFFGPGTRLTVL.